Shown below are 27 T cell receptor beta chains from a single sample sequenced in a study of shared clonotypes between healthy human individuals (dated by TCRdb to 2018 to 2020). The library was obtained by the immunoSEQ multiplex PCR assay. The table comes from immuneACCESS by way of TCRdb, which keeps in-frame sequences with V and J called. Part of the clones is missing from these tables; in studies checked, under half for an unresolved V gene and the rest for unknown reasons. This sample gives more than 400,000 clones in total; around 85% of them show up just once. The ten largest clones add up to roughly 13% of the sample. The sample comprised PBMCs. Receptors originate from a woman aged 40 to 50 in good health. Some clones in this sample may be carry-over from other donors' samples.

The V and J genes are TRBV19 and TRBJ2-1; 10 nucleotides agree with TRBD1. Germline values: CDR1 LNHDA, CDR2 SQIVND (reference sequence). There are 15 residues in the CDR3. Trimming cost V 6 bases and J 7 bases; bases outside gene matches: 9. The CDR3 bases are TGTGCCAGTAGCCCCACGACAGGGGGCACGAATGAGCAGTTCTTC. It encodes CASSPTTGGTNEQFF.

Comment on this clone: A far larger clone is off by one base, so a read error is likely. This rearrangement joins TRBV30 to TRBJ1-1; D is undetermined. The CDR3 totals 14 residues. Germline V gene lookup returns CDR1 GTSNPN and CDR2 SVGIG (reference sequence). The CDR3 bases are TGTGTCTGGAGTGTAACGGAGATGAACACTGAAGCTTTCTTT. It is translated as CVWSVTEMNTEAFF.

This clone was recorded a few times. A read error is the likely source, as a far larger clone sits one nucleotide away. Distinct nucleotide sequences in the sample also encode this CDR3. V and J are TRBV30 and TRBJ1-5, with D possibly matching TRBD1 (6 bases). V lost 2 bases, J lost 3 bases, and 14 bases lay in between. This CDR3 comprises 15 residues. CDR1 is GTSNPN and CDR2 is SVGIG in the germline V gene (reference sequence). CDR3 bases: TGTGCCTGGAGTACAGGGCAGCTAGACAATCAGCCCCAGCATTTT. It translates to CAWSTGQLDNQPQHF.

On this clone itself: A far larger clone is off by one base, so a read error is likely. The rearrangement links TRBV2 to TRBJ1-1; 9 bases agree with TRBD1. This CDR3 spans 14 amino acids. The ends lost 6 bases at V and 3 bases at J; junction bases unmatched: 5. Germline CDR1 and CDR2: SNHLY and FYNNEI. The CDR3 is CASRARTGDTEAFF. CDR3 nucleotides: TGTGCCAGCAGGGCCAGGACAGGGGACACTGAAGCTTTCTTT. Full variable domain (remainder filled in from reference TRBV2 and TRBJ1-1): EPEVTQTPSHQVTQMGQEVILRCVPISNHLYFYWYRQILGQKVEFLVSFYNNEISEKSEIFDDQFSVERPDGSNFTLKIRSTKLEDSAMYFCASRARTGDTEAFFGQGTRLTVV.

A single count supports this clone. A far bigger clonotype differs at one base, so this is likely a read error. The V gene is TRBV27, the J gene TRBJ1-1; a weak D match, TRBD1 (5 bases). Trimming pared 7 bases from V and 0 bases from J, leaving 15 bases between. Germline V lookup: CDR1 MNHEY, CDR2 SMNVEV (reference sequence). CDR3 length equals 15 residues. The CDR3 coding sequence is TGTGCCAGCACCCCCAGGGTGGTTGTGAACACTGAAGCTTTCTTT. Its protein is CASTPRVVVNTEAFF.

The CDR3 DNA is TGTGCCAGCAGCGCCAGCGGGACTAGCGGGCACACCGGGGAGCTGTTTTTT. As protein: CASSASGTSGHTGELFF. This sequence joins TRBV11-3 and TRBJ2-2; TRBD2 agrees at 12 bases. The germline V gene has CDR1 SGHNT and CDR2 YENEEA. The CDR3 has 17 amino acids. After removal of 5 bases from V and 3 bases from J, the junction contained 7 bases not matched to a gene.

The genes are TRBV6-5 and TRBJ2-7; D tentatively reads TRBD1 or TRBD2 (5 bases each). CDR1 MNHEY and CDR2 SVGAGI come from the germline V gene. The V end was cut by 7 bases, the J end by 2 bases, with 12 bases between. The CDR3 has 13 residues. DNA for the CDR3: TGTGCCAGCATGGGGCAGGGACCCTACGAGCAGTACTTC. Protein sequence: CASMGQGPYEQYF.

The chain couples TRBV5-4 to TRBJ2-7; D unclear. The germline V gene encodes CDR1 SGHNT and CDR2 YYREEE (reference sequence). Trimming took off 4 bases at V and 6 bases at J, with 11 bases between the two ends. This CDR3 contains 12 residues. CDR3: CASSPFVGEQYF. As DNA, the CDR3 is TGTGCCAGCAGCCCCTTCGTCGGCGAGCAGTACTTC.

CDR3 sequence reads: CASSSSGEKNIQYF. The DNA for the CDR3 is TGTGCCAGCAGCTCCTCAGGCGAAAAAAACATTCAGTACTTC. This chain links TRBV11-3 with TRBJ2-4; no definite D call. V was pared by 4 bases and J by 4 bases, with 11 bases between. CDR3 length: 14 residues. Looked up from germline, CDR1 is SGHNT and CDR2 is YENEEA.

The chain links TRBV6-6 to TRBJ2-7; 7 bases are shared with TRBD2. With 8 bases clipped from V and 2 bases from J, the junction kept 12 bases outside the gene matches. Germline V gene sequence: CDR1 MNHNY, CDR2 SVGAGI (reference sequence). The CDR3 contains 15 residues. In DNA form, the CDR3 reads TGTGCCAGCTACCAATTTAGCGGGCCCCCCTACGAGCAGTACTTC. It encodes CASYQFSGPPYEQYF.

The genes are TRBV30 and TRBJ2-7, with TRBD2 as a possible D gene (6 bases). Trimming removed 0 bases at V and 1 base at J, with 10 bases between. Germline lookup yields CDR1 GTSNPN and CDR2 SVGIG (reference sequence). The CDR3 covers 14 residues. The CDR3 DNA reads TGTGCCTGGAGTGTGGTGACTAGGTCCTACGAGCAGTACTTC. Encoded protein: CAWSVVTRSYEQYF.

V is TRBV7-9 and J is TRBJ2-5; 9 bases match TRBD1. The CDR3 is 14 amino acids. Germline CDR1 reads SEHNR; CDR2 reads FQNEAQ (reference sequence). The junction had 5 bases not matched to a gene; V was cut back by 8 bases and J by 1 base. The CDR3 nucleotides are TGTGCCAGCGGACGGACAGGGGCCCAAGAGACCCAGTACTTC. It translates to CASGRTGAQETQYF.

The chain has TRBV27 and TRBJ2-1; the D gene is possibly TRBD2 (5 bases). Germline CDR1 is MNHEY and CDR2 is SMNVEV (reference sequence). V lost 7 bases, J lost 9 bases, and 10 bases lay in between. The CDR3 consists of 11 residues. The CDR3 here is CASTRGVEQFF. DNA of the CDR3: TGTGCCAGCACCCGGGGAGTTGAGCAGTTCTTC.

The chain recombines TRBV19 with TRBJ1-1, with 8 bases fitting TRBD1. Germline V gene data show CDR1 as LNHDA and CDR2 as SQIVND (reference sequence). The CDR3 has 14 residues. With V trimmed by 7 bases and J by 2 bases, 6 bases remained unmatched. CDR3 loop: CASIKDRANTEAFF. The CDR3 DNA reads TGTGCCAGTATAAAGGACAGGGCTAACACTGAAGCTTTCTTT. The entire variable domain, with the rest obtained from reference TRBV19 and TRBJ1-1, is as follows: DGGITQSPKYLFRKEGQNVTLSCEQNLNHDAMYWYRQDPGQGLRLIYYSQIVNDFQKGDIAEGYSVSREKKESFPLTVTSAQKNPTAFYLCASIKDRANTEAFFGQGTRLTVV.

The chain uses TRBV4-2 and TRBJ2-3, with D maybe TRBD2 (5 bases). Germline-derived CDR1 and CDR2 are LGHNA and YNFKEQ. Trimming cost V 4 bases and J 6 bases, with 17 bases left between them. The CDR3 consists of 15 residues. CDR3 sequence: CASSPLAPLEDTQYF. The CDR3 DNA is TGTGCCAGCAGCCCTCTAGCCCCCTTGGAGGATACGCAGTATTTT.

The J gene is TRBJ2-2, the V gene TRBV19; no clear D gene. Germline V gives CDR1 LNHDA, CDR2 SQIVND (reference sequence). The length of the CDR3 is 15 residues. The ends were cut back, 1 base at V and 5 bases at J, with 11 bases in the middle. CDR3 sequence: CASSIAPDSTGELFF. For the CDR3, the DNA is TGTGCCAGTAGTATAGCGCCAGACTCGACCGGGGAGCTGTTTTTT.

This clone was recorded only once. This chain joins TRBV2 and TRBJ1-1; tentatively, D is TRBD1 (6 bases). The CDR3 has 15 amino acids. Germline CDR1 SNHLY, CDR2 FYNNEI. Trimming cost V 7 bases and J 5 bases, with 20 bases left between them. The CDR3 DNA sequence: TGTGCCAGCACCGGCCGGGGGGCTTTAGGAACTGAAGCTTTCTTT. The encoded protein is CASTGRGALGTEAFF. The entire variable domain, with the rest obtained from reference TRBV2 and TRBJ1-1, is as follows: EPEVTQTPSHQVTQMGQEVILRCVPISNHLYFYWYRQILGQKVEFLVSFYNNEISEKSEIFDDQFSVERPDGSNFTLKIRSTKLEDSAMYFCASTGRGALGTEAFFGQGTRLTVV.

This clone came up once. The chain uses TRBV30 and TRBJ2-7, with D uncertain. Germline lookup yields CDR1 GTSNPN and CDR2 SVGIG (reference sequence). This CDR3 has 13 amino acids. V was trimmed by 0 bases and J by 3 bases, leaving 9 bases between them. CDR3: CAWSVHGVYEQYF. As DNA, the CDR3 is TGTGCCTGGAGTGTACATGGGGTCTACGAGCAGTACTTC. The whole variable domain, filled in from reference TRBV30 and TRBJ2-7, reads SQTIHQWPATLVQPVGSPLSLECTVEGTSNPNLYWYRQAAGRGLQLLFYSVGIGQISSEVPQNLSASRPQDRQFILSSKKLLLSDSGFYLCAWSVHGVYEQYFGPGTRLTVT.

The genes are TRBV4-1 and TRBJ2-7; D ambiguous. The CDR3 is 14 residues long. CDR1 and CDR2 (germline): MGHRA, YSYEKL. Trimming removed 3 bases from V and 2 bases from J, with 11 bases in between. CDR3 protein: CASSQSLVTYEQYF. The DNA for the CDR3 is TGCGCCAGCAGCCAGTCACTGGTTACCTACGAGCAGTACTTC.

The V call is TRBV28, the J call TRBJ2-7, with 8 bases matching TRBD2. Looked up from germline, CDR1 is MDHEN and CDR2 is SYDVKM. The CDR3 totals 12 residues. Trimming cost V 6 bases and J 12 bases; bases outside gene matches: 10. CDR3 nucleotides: TGTGCCAGCAGCACTATGGGGCTAGCGGGGTACTTC. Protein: CASSTMGLAGYF.

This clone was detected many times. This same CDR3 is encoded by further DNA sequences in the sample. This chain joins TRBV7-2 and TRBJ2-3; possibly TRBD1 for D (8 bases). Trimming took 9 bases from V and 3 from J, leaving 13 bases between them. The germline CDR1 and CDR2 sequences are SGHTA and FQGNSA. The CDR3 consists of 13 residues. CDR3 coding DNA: TGTGCCAGGGGGGGGACAGGAACAGATACGCAGTATTTT. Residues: CARGGTGTDTQYF.

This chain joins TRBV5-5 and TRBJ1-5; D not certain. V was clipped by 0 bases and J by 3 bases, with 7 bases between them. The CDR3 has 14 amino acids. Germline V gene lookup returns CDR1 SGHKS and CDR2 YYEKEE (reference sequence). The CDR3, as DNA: TGTGCCAGCAGCTTGGCCGCTTCCAATCAGCCCCAGCATTTT. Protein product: CASSLAASNQPQHF.

The CDR3 nucleotides read TGCGCCAGCAGCCAAGAGGTCGGGTACTCTGGGGCCAACGTCCTGACTTTC. Amino acids: CASSQEVGYSGANVLTF. The J gene is TRBJ2-6, the V gene TRBV4-3; no definite D call. The V end lost 0 bases, the J end lost 0 bases, and 9 bases lay between the germline ends. CDR1 and CDR2 from the germline V gene are LGHNA and YSLEER. The CDR3 is made up of 17 amino acids.

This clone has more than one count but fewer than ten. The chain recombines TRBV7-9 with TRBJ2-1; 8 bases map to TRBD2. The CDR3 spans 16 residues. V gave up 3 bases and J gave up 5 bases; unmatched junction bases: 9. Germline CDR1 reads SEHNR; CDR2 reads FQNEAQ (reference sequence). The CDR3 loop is CASSLSLAGTDNEQFF. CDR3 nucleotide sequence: TGTGCCAGCAGCTTGAGCTTAGCGGGAACAGACAATGAGCAGTTCTTC.

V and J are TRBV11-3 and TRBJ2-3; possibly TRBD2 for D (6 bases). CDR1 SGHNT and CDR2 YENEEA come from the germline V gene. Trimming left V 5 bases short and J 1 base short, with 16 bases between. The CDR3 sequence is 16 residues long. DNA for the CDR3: TGTGCCAGCAGCCGTAGACACTCGGGGGGCACAGATACGCAGTATTTT. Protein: CASSRRHSGGTDTQYF.

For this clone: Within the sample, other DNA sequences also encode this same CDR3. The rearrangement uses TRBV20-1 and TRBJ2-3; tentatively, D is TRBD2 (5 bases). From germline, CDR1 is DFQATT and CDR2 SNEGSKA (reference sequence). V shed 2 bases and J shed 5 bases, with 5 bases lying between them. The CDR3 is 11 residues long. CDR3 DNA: TGCAGTGCTAGACGGGGAGATACGCAGTATTTT. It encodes CSARRGDTQYF.

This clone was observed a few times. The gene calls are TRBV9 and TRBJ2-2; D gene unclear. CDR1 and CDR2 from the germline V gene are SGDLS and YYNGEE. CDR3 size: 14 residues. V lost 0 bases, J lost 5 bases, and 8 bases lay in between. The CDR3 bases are TGTGCCAGCAGCGTAGCTACGGCGACCGGGGAGCTGTTTTTT. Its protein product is CASSVATATGELFF.